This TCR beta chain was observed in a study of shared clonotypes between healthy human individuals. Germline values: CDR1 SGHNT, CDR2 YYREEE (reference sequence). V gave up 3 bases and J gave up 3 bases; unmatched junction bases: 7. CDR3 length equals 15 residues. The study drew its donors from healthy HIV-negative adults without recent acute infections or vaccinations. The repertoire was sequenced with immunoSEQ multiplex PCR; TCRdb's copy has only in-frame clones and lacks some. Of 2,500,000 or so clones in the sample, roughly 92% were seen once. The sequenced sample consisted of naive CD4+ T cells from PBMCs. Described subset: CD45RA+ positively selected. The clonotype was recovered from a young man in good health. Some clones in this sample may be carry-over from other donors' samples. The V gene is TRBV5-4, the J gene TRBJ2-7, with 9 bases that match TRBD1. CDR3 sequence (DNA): TGTGCCAGCAGCTCACGGACAGGGGTGGGCTACGAGCAGTACTTC. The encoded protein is CASSSRTGVGYEQYF.